The 14 T cell receptor beta chains in this list originate from one sample, sequenced in a study of cytomegalovirus exposure and HLA in healthy donors (dated by TCRdb to about 2017). Receptor libraries were prepared by the immunoSEQ multiplex PCR assay. The multiplex PCR relied on a mix of 60 forward primers for TCR Vbeta segments and 13 reverse primers for TCR Jbeta segments. TCRdb re-hosts the immuneACCESS table, in-frame sequences only. Its copies lack some clones; in the studies checked, an unresolved V gene accounts for under half of them, and the cause for the rest is not known. This sample has about 180,000 clones in its table, and 80% of those were observed once. 1.5% to 2% of the sample rests with the top ten. The sample taken for sequencing was PBMCs. Every receptor here comes from a woman aged 25 to 45 in good health and CMV-seronegative.

The rearrangement links TRBV6-5 to TRBJ2-1, with D maybe TRBD1 (6 bases). The CDR3 runs to 16 residues. Germline V gives CDR1 MNHEY, CDR2 SVGAGI. V was cut by 0 bases and J by 2 bases, with 11 bases left in between. CDR3 sequence reads: CASSYSAGEAYNEQFF. In DNA form, the CDR3 reads TGTGCCAGCAGTTACTCAGCAGGGGAAGCCTACAATGAGCAGTTCTTC.

The V gene is TRBV2, the J gene TRBJ2-2; TRBD2 aligns across 11 bases. In germline, CDR1 is SNHLY, CDR2 FYNNEI. The CDR3 has 17 amino acids. Trimming at V came to 7 bases and at J to 0 bases, leaving 7 bases not matched to a gene. CDR3 in DNA: TGTGCCAGCACTCTCCTAGCGGGAGGCACGAACACCGGGGAGCTGTTTTTT. Protein: CASTLLAGGTNTGELFF.

Comments on this clone: Distinct nucleotide sequences in the sample also encode this CDR3. The rearrangement links TRBV13 to TRBJ1-5; tentative D call: TRBD1 (5 bases). CDR3 size: 14 residues. Trimming left V 1 base short and J 3 bases short, with 7 bases between. Germline V gene sequence: CDR1 PRHDT, CDR2 FYEKMQ (reference sequence). DNA for the CDR3: TGTGCCAGCAGCTTAGCAGGGAACAATCAGCCCCAGCATTTT. It yields the protein CASSLAGNNQPQHF. Combining the CDR3 with reference TRBV13 and TRBJ1-5 gives the whole variable domain AAGVIQSPRHLIKEKRETATLKCYPIPRHDTVYWYQQGPGQDPQFLISFYEKMQSDKGSIPDRFSAQQFSDYHSELNMSSLELGDSALYFCASSLAGNNQPQHFGDGTRLSIL.

The DNA of the CDR3 is TGTGCCATCAGTGCGGGTGCCGGGGAGCTGTTTTTT. As protein: CAISAGAGELFF. This chain uses TRBV10-3 with TRBJ2-2, with D unresolved. Germline lookup yields CDR1 ENHRY and CDR2 SYGVKD. This CDR3 comprises 12 residues. Trimming removed 4 bases at V and 6 bases at J, with 6 bases between.

V gene TRBV6-5 combines with J gene TRBJ2-7; D is ambiguous. CDR1 and CDR2 (germline): MNHEY, SVGAGI. Trimming left V 4 bases short and J 0 bases short, with 7 bases between. The CDR3 sequence is 13 residues long. The CDR3 region has the DNA TGTGCCAGCAGTTTATCAGGCTCCTACGAGCAGTACTTC. This codes for CASSLSGSYEQYF.

Remarks on this clone: Germline is not matched at one junction end, which may reflect a read error. The chain carries TRBV7-7 and TRBJ2-1, with D possibly matching TRBD2 (5 bases). The CDR3 consists of 16 residues. Germline CDR1 is SSHAT and CDR2 is FNYEAQ (reference sequence). The CDR3 bases are TGTGCTAGCAGCTTATCCCGGACTCCCACCTACAATGAGCAGTTCTTC. Its protein product is CASSLSRTPTYNEQFF.

The chain is built from TRBV7-9 and TRBJ2-7; 13 nucleotides align to TRBD2. Germline assignment: CDR1 SEHNR and CDR2 FQNEAQ (reference sequence). The CDR3 sequence is 12 residues long. The ends lost 8 bases at V and 7 bases at J; junction bases unmatched: 2. CDR3 residues: CASGLAGDEQYF. The CDR3 nucleotides read TGTGCCAGCGGACTAGCGGGGGATGAGCAGTACTTC.

In regard to this clone: At the DNA level, this CDR3 is encoded by other sequences in the same sample as well. The genes are TRBV5-1 and TRBJ1-1; 8 nucleotides agree with TRBD1. V lost 4 bases and J lost 1; bases outside the gene matches: 3. This CDR3 has 14 amino acids. CDR1 is SGHRS and CDR2 is YFSETQ in the germline V gene. The CDR3 sequence: CASSGGQGNTEAFF. CDR3 nucleotide sequence: TGCGCCAGCAGCGGCGGACAGGGGAACACTGAAGCTTTCTTT.

The chain is built from TRBV2 and TRBJ2-7, with a possible D match to TRBD1 (5 bases). This CDR3 comprises 14 residues. Trimming took 2 bases from V and 6 from J, leaving 14 bases between them. Germline V gives CDR1 SNHLY, CDR2 FYNNEI. The CDR3 loop reads CASSERQITSEQYF. CDR3 coding DNA: TGTGCCAGCAGTGAAAGACAGATCACCTCCGAGCAGTACTTC.

The chain couples TRBV29-1 to TRBJ1-2, with a weak D call TRBD1 (5 bases). Germline V lookup: CDR1 SQVTM, CDR2 ANQGSEA. V dropped 6 bases and J dropped 4 bases, with 15 bases sitting between them. This CDR3 comprises 13 residues. The CDR3 region is CSVPTAAGYGYTF. The DNA of the CDR3 is TGCAGCGTACCGACAGCCGCCGGCTATGGCTACACCTTC.

The CDR3: CAWRGGGYSYEQYF. CDR3 DNA: TGTGCCTGGAGGGGTGGGGGCTACTCCTACGAGCAGTACTTC. The V and J genes are TRBV30 and TRBJ2-7, with D possibly TRBD1 on 6 matching bases. CDR3 size: 14 residues. Trimming removed 3 bases at V and 0 bases at J, with 12 bases between. CDR1 and CDR2 (germline): GTSNPN, SVGIG (reference sequence).

J is TRBJ1-1 and V is TRBV4-3; 8 bases align to TRBD1. V lost 1 base and J lost 8; bases outside the gene matches: 6. The CDR3 runs 14 residues. Per germline, CDR1 LGHNA and CDR2 YSLEER. The CDR3 nucleotides read TGCGCCAGCAGCCAAGGGTTGACAGGGGAAGAAGCTTTCTTT. It translates to CASSQGLTGEEAFF.

The chain joins TRBV5-1 to TRBJ1-2; 7 bases fit TRBD1. This CDR3 has 13 amino acids. Germline-derived CDR1 and CDR2 are SGHRS and YFSETQ. V was clipped by 8 bases and J by 8 bases; unmatched bases: 12. DNA for the CDR3: TGCGCCAGACACCGACAGGGTGTAAAAGGCTACACCTTC. Protein product: CARHRQGVKGYTF.

The J gene is TRBJ1-2, the V gene TRBV2; TRBD1 might be the D (5 bases). The CDR3 length is 13 residues. The germline gives CDR1 SNHLY, CDR2 FYNNEI. V was trimmed by 6 bases and J by 5 bases, leaving 13 bases between them. The CDR3 is CASRAQVGYGYTF. The CDR3, as DNA: TGTGCCAGCAGGGCACAGGTTGGGTATGGCTACACCTTC. The variable domain in full, completed from reference TRBV2 and TRBJ1-2, reads EPEVTQTPSHQVTQMGQEVILRCVPISNHLYFYWYRQILGQKVEFLVSFYNNEISEKSEIFDDQFSVERPDGSNFTLKIRSTKLEDSAMYFCASRAQVGYGYTFGSGTRLTVV.